These 15 T cell receptor beta chains share one sample of origin, sequenced in a study of cytomegalovirus exposure and HLA in healthy donors. With 60 Vbeta and 13 Jbeta primers, the PCR was carried out. Assay used: immunoSEQ multiplex PCR; TCRdb lists only in-frame clones, some missing. The table lists 25,000 to 30,000 clones. Sequencing input: PBMCs. Receptors originate from a man aged 30 to 39 in good health and CMV-seronegative.

This chain's CDR3 is CASSAKDTASNEKLFF. In DNA form, the CDR3 reads TGCGCCAGCAGCGCCAAGGATACAGCTTCTAATGAAAAACTGTTTTTT. This rearrangement joins TRBV5-1 to TRBJ1-4; no definite D call. Trimming pared 4 bases from V and 3 bases from J, leaving 16 bases between. The length of the CDR3 is 16 residues. CDR1 is SGHRS, CDR2 YFSETQ, per germline. The variable domain in full, completed from reference TRBV5-1 and TRBJ1-4, reads KAGVTQTPRYLIKTRGQQVTLSCSPISGHRSVSWYQQTPGQGLQFLFEYFSETQRNKGNFPGRFSGRQFSNSRSEMNVSTLELGDSALYLCASSAKDTASNEKLFFGSGTQLSVL.

J is TRBJ2-3 and V is TRBV30, with 13 bases that match TRBD2. Germline loops: CDR1 GTSNPN, CDR2 SVGIG (reference sequence). The V and J ends lost 2 bases and 3 bases, in that order; junction bases with no gene match: 5. The CDR3 is 16 residues long. The chain's CDR3 is CAWSTTSGGRTDTQYF. For the CDR3, the DNA is TGTGCCTGGAGTACGACTAGCGGGGGGAGAACAGATACGCAGTATTTT.

V is TRBV19 and J is TRBJ2-7; 9 nucleotides agree with TRBD1. V was pared by 4 bases and J by 3 bases, with 10 bases of the junction left unmatched. The CDR3 totals 16 residues. Germline-derived CDR1 and CDR2 are LNHDA and SQIVND (reference sequence). The CDR3 protein is CASSRRGQGRNYEQYF. CDR3 DNA: TGTGCCAGTAGTAGGAGAGGACAGGGGAGGAACTACGAGCAGTACTTC.

V is TRBV11-3 and J is TRBJ2-5; 12 bases map to TRBD1. Looked up from germline, CDR1 is SGHNT and CDR2 is YENEEA. After removal of 4 bases from V and 7 bases from J, the junction contained 10 bases not matched to a gene. This CDR3 spans 16 amino acids. The CDR3: CASSSTGTGGLGTQYF. The DNA for the CDR3 is TGTGCCAGCAGCTCAACCGGGACAGGGGGCCTGGGGACCCAGTACTTC.

This chain connects TRBV6-5 to TRBJ2-7; 13 bases agree with TRBD2. The V segment lost 4 bases and the J segment 4 bases; nucleotides outside the gene matches: 7. CDR3 length equals 16 residues. Per germline, CDR1 MNHEY and CDR2 SVGAGI. The CDR3 DNA is TGTGCCAGCAGTTCTCTACTAGCGGGGGGGCGATACGAGCAGTACTTC. Its protein product is CASSSLLAGGRYEQYF.

The CDR3, as DNA: TGTGCCAGCAGTCTCTTCGGTCAGAACACTGAAGCTTTCTTT. This gives the protein CASSLFGQNTEAFF. The chain uses TRBV7-2 and TRBJ1-1; D is unclear. The ends were cut back, 6 bases at V and 1 base at J, with 12 bases in the middle. This CDR3 is built from 14 residues. Per germline, CDR1 SGHTA and CDR2 FQGNSA.

This chain uses TRBV5-1 with TRBJ2-3; possible D gene TRBD2, 6 bases. Germline V gene sequence: CDR1 SGHRS, CDR2 YFSETQ. The CDR3 totals 15 residues. V gave up 4 bases and J gave up 1 base, with 13 bases separating them. CDR3 sequence (DNA): TGCGCCAGCAGCCCGGGACTCGGGGGCACAGATACGCAGTATTTT. It translates to CASSPGLGGTDTQYF.

The rearrangement links TRBV30 to TRBJ1-2; 9 bases align to TRBD1. The CDR3 has 15 residues. CDR1 and CDR2 from the germline V gene are GTSNPN and SVGIG (reference sequence). Germline trimming cut 2 bases from V and 4 bases from J; bases unmatched to any gene: 8. CDR3 bases: TGTGCCTGGAGTAAAACCCGACAGGGGGGCTATGGCTACACCTTC. It is translated as CAWSKTRQGGYGYTF.

This rearrangement joins TRBV2 to TRBJ2-1; a possible D gene is TRBD2 (5 bases). Germline assignment: CDR1 SNHLY and CDR2 FYNNEI. The CDR3 totals 16 residues. V dropped 3 bases and J dropped 6 bases, with 18 bases sitting between them. This CDR3 reads CASSDLAAPRSNEQFF. The CDR3 DNA is TGTGCCAGCAGTGATCTAGCAGCGCCACGGTCCAATGAGCAGTTCTTC. Full variable domain (missing parts from reference TRBV2 and TRBJ2-1): EPEVTQTPSHQVTQMGQEVILRCVPISNHLYFYWYRQILGQKVEFLVSFYNNEISEKSEIFDDQFSVERPDGSNFTLKIRSTKLEDSAMYFCASSDLAAPRSNEQFFGPGTRLTVL.

The chain recombines TRBV10-3 with TRBJ2-7, with 8 positions matching TRBD1. With 3 bases clipped from V and 5 bases from J, the junction kept 6 bases outside the gene matches. The germline V gene has CDR1 ENHRY and CDR2 SYGVKD. The CDR3 runs to 14 residues. CDR3 in DNA: TGTGCCATCAGTGACTTGAGGACAGGGCACGAGCAGTACTTC. It is translated as CAISDLRTGHEQYF.

The rearrangement joins TRBV6-5 to TRBJ1-5, with no clear D. Germline values: CDR1 MNHEY, CDR2 SVGAGI. The CDR3 has 14 residues. V gave up 0 bases and J gave up 3 bases, with 6 bases separating them. For the CDR3, the DNA is TGTGCCAGCAGTTACTCGGGCTACAATCAGCCCCAGCATTTT. It codes for CASSYSGYNQPQHF.

This chain connects TRBV19 to TRBJ2-7, with TRBD1 matching 7 bases. This CDR3 has 14 amino acids. Germline trimming cut 3 bases from V and 2 bases from J; bases unmatched to any gene: 4. Germline-derived CDR1 and CDR2 are LNHDA and SQIVND (reference sequence). CDR3 sequence: CASSMGDRPYEQYF. The CDR3 nucleotides are TGTGCCAGTAGTATGGGGGACAGACCCTACGAGCAGTACTTC. The full variable domain, rest sourced from reference TRBV19 and TRBJ2-7, is DGGITQSPKYLFRKEGQNVTLSCEQNLNHDAMYWYRQDPGQGLRLIYYSQIVNDFQKGDIAEGYSVSREKKESFPLTVTSAQKNPTAFYLCASSMGDRPYEQYFGPGTRLTVT.

The chain has TRBV5-1 and TRBJ1-3, with D perhaps TRBD1 (5 bases). The CDR3 is 15 residues long. V shed 5 bases and J shed 0 bases, with 12 bases lying between them. Germline V gene lookup returns CDR1 SGHRS and CDR2 YFSETQ. CDR3 nucleotide sequence: TGCGCCAGCAGAGATCTAAGGGGCTCTGGAAACACCATATATTTT. Translating it yields CASRDLRGSGNTIYF.

This chain uses TRBV4-3 with TRBJ2-3, with TRBD2 matching over 11 bases. The germline CDR1 and CDR2 sequences are LGHNA and YSLEER. V lost 3 bases to trimming and J lost 1 base; unmatched junction nucleotides: 3. CDR3 length: 16 residues. The DNA for the CDR3 is TGCGCCAGCAGCCAGCTACTAGCGGGGGGCACAGATACGCAGTATTTT. Its protein is CASSQLLAGGTDTQYF.

This sequence joins TRBV6-5 and TRBJ1-2, with a possible D match to TRBD1 (5 bases). V was shortened by 7 bases and J by 8 bases, with 11 bases between the two germline ends. The CDR3 runs to 11 residues. Germline V gene lookup returns CDR1 MNHEY and CDR2 SVGAGI. The CDR3 loop is CASIGNRGYTF. CDR3 coding DNA: TGTGCCAGCATCGGCAACAGGGGCTACACCTTC.